This T cell receptor (beta chain) comes out of a study of Ad26.COV2.S vaccination and SARS-CoV-2 variants. Across the study: Ad26.COV2.S, an intramuscular injection, was given once or twice 56 days apart.

As to treatment: about 20 received Ad26.COV2.S at low or high dose, single or two shots; 5 received placebo; per-sample allocation not given. Sampling occurred on day 63 after the first vaccine or placebo injection. Profiled with immunoSEQ multiplex PCR; TCRdb holds only in-frame clones, not every one. In the table there are around 300,000 clones, 75% to 90% of which are singletons. The CDR3 has 14 amino acids. CDR1 and CDR2 (germline): MNHEY, SVGAGI. V was clipped by 7 bases and J by 0 bases, with 10 bases between them. The table lists this clone with a few counts. The specimen was peripheral blood, collected in a trial of Ad26.COV2.S vaccine versus placebo. The sequence came from a person between 18 and 59 years old who received the Ad26.COV2.S COVID-19 vaccine or a placebo. The chain combines TRBV6-5 with TRBJ1-3; possible D gene TRBD1, 6 bases. This CDR3 reads CASKTGSSGNTIYF. As DNA, the CDR3 is TGTGCCAGCAAGACAGGAAGCTCTGGAAACACCATATATTTT.